This TCR beta chain was sequenced in a study of cytomegalovirus exposure and HLA in healthy donors. General observations from the study: The authors enumerated 150 to 200 TCR beta chains as linked to cytomegalovirus. Rarity characterized most TCR sequences, yet some public TCRs appeared in many donors. CMV antigen specificity of three CMV-associated chains was confirmed in vitro.

This table comes from immunoSEQ multiplex PCR, and its TCRdb copy is limited to in-frame clones, with some not included. The sample carries approximately 76,000 clones, approximately 94% recorded once. V lost 1 base and J 5 bases, leaving 12 bases between the germline ends. The CDR3 spans 14 residues. CDR1 is SGHRS and CDR2 is YFSETQ in the germline V gene. Concerning this clone itself: Antigen unknown.

The sequenced material came from PBMCs. The clonotype originates from a woman aged 18-30 years in good health and CMV-seropositive. The V and J genes are TRBV5-1 and TRBJ2-5, with a weak D call TRBD1 (6 bases). The CDR3 reads CASSLSQGKETQYF. In DNA, the CDR3 is TGCGCCAGCAGCTTGAGTCAGGGGAAGGAGACCCAGTACTTC.